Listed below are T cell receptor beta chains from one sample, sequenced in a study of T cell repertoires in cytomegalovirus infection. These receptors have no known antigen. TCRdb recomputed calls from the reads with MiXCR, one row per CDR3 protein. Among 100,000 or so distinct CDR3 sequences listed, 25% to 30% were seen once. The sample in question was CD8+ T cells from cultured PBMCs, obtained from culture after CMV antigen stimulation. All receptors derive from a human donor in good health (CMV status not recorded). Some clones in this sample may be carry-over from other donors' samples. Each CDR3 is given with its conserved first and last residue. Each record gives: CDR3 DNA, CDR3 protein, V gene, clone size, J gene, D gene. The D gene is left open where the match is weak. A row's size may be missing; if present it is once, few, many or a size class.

cdr3_nt: TGTGCCAGCAGTTACTCGGGGGGGCAGTCGGCTTTCTTT; cdr3_aa: CASSYSGGQSAFF; v_call: TRBV6-5; clone_size: -; j_call: TRBJ1-1; d_call: -
cdr3_nt: TGCAGCGTTGAAGAAAACACCGTCTTTAACTATGGCTACACCTTC; cdr3_aa: CSVEENTVFNYGYTF; v_call: TRBV29-1; clone_size: few; j_call: TRBJ1-2; d_call: -
cdr3_nt: TGTGCCAGCAGCTTAGACGGGGGGCCCTCCTACAATGAGCAGTTCTTC; cdr3_aa: CASSLDGGPSYNEQFF; v_call: TRBV7-6; clone_size: many; j_call: TRBJ2-1; d_call: -
cdr3_nt: TGTGCCAGCAGCTCCCCCCAACGGGGGTGGCACATTCAGTACTTC; cdr3_aa: CASSSPQRGWHIQYF; v_call: TRBV7-2; clone_size: few; j_call: TRBJ2-4; d_call: -
cdr3_nt: TGTGCCAGCAGTTTTACAGGGGGCTTTGAAAAACTGTTTTTT; cdr3_aa: CASSFTGGFEKLFF; v_call: TRBV12-3/TRBV12-4; clone_size: -; j_call: TRBJ1-4; d_call: TRBD1
cdr3_nt: TGTGCCAGCAGTTACGTCGCCGGAGGCTACGAGCAGTACTTC; cdr3_aa: CASSYVAGGYEQYF; v_call: TRBV6-5; clone_size: -; j_call: TRBJ2-7; d_call: -
cdr3_nt: TGTGCCACCAGTGATTCGCCGGCGAACACCGGGGAGCTGTTTTTT; cdr3_aa: CATSDSPANTGELFF; v_call: TRBV24-1; clone_size: -; j_call: TRBJ2-2; d_call: -
cdr3_nt: TGCGCCAGCGGGGGAAGGGTTAATGAAAAACTGTTTTTT; cdr3_aa: CASGGRVNEKLFF; v_call: TRBV4-1; clone_size: few; j_call: TRBJ1-4; d_call: -
cdr3_nt: TGTGCCAGCAGTTTCAGGGGGATAAACACTGAAGCTTTCTTT; cdr3_aa: CASSFRGINTEAFF; v_call: TRBV28; clone_size: -; j_call: TRBJ1-1; d_call: TRBD1
cdr3_nt: TGTGCCAGCAGCCAAGACAGGGGAACGGCTGAAGCTTTCTTT; cdr3_aa: CASSQDRGTAEAFF; v_call: TRBV7-9; clone_size: many; j_call: TRBJ1-1; d_call: TRBD1
cdr3_nt: TGTGCCAGCATGAGGACTAGCGGGAGAGAGACCCAGTACTTC; cdr3_aa: CASMRTSGRETQYF; v_call: TRBV2; clone_size: -; j_call: TRBJ2-5; d_call: TRBD2
cdr3_nt: TGTGCCAGCATTTCGGGGAACACCGGGGAGCTGTTTTTT; cdr3_aa: CASISGNTGELFF; v_call: TRBV28; clone_size: few; j_call: TRBJ2-2; d_call: -
cdr3_nt: TGTGCCAGCAGCTTAGGGACAGGGTTCAATGAGCAGTTCTTC; cdr3_aa: CASSLGTGFNEQFF; v_call: TRBV7-8; clone_size: many; j_call: TRBJ2-1; d_call: TRBD1
cdr3_nt: TGCAGTGCTAGAGATGGGGGCAGCCGAGACTACGAGCAGTACTTC; cdr3_aa: CSARDGGSRDYEQYF; v_call: TRBV20-1; clone_size: -; j_call: TRBJ2-7; d_call: -
cdr3_nt: TGCAGTGCTAGAGAGGCGGGACAGGGACATTCACCCCTCCACTTT; cdr3_aa: CSAREAGQGHSPLHF; v_call: TRBV20-1; clone_size: few; j_call: TRBJ1-6; d_call: TRBD1
cdr3_nt: TGTGCCAGCAGTCACCAGGGGGGTTCCTATGGCTACACCTTC; cdr3_aa: CASSHQGGSYGYTF; v_call: TRBV6-5; clone_size: -; j_call: TRBJ1-2; d_call: TRBD1
cdr3_nt: TGTGCCAGCAGTTTAGCCTATTTCGGGACAGGGGGTACTGAAGCTTTCTTT; cdr3_aa: CASSLAYFGTGGTEAFF; v_call: TRBV12-3/TRBV12-4; clone_size: few; j_call: TRBJ1-1; d_call: TRBD1
cdr3_nt: TGTGCCAGTAGTGATGGCGTGGGGACAAATACGCAGTATTTT; cdr3_aa: CASSDGVGTNTQYF; v_call: TRBV19; clone_size: -; j_call: TRBJ2-3; d_call: -
cdr3_nt: TGTGCCAGCAGTGACCCCCAAATGGGGTACTATGGCTACACCTTC; cdr3_aa: CASSDPQMGYYGYTF; v_call: TRBV6-1; clone_size: many; j_call: TRBJ1-2; d_call: -
cdr3_nt: TGTGCCAGCAGCCCGCTATTAGGGTCCCCCTACGAGCAGTACTTC; cdr3_aa: CASSPLLGSPYEQYF; v_call: TRBV28; clone_size: many; j_call: TRBJ2-7; d_call: -
cdr3_nt: TGTGCCAGCAGCTTAATCGGACAGGGGAACAATCAGCCCCAGCATTTT; cdr3_aa: CASSLIGQGNNQPQHF; v_call: TRBV5-5; clone_size: few; j_call: TRBJ1-5; d_call: TRBD1
cdr3_nt: TGTGCCAGCAGCTTTTTGAACACTGAAGCTTTCTTT; cdr3_aa: CASSFLNTEAFF; v_call: TRBV7-2; clone_size: many; j_call: TRBJ1-1; d_call: -
cdr3_nt: TGTGCCAGCAGTTCCCGGCGGGGTCAAGAGACCCAGTACTTC; cdr3_aa: CASSSRRGQETQYF; v_call: TRBV27; clone_size: -; j_call: TRBJ2-5; d_call: -
cdr3_nt: TGTGCCAGCAGCTTCCGCGGGCAAGAGACCCAGTACTTC; cdr3_aa: CASSFRGQETQYF; v_call: TRBV7-4; clone_size: few; j_call: TRBJ2-5; d_call: -
cdr3_nt: TGTGCCAGCACTAATAGAGGGGGGCAGCTTCATGGCTACACCTTC; cdr3_aa: CASTNRGGQLHGYTF; v_call: TRBV27; clone_size: -; j_call: TRBJ1-2; d_call: -
cdr3_nt: TGTGCCAGCAGCCCCAGTGGGGAGGATGAAAAACTGTTTTTT; cdr3_aa: CASSPSGEDEKLFF; v_call: TRBV11-1; clone_size: many; j_call: TRBJ1-4; d_call: -
cdr3_nt: TGTGCCAGCACCTTGACTAGCGGGGGGGCCCGCGAGCAGTTCTTC; cdr3_aa: CASTLTSGGAREQFF; v_call: TRBV28; clone_size: medium-sized; j_call: TRBJ2-1; d_call: TRBD2
cdr3_nt: TGCAGCGTTGAAGATTTGGATCCCTCGAACAACTATGGCTACACCTTC; cdr3_aa: CSVEDLDPSNNYGYTF; v_call: TRBV29-1; clone_size: -; j_call: TRBJ1-2; d_call: -
cdr3_nt: TGTGCCAGCAGTATGGACAGGAAAGGTGGCTACACCTTC; cdr3_aa: CASSMDRKGGYTF; v_call: TRBV12-3/TRBV12-4; clone_size: few; j_call: TRBJ1-2; d_call: TRBD1
cdr3_nt: TGTGCCATCAGTGAGTCTCCGGAGAGCTCCTACAATGAGCAGTTCTTC; cdr3_aa: CAISESPESSYNEQFF; v_call: TRBV10-3; clone_size: -; j_call: TRBJ2-1; d_call: -
cdr3_nt: TGCAGTGCTAGGGAAACAGGGTACAGCAATCAGCCCCAGCATTTT; cdr3_aa: CSARETGYSNQPQHF; v_call: TRBV20-1; clone_size: many; j_call: TRBJ1-5; d_call: -
cdr3_nt: TGTGCCAGCAGTTTTCTCCTAGAGAATTCACCCCTCCACTTT; cdr3_aa: CASSFLLENSPLHF; v_call: TRBV28; clone_size: -; j_call: TRBJ1-6; d_call: -
cdr3_nt: TGTGCCAGCAGCTCTGGTACCGGGACAGGACTGAAAGAGCAGTACTTC; cdr3_aa: CASSSGTGTGLKEQYF; v_call: TRBV11-2; clone_size: -; j_call: TRBJ2-7; d_call: TRBD1
cdr3_nt: TGTGCCAGCAATATTAGGGACAGGCTAATTCATCCCGGGGAGCTGTTTTTT; cdr3_aa: CASNIRDRLIHPGELFF; v_call: TRBV7-6; clone_size: -; j_call: TRBJ2-2; d_call: TRBD1
cdr3_nt: TGTGCCAGCAGCTTGCGGGGGTGGCTTGATGCGGAGTTCTTC; cdr3_aa: CASSLRGWLDAEFF; v_call: TRBV7-2; clone_size: -; j_call: TRBJ2-1; d_call: TRBD2
cdr3_nt: TGTGCCAGCAGCTTAGGAGTAGGGTACTCACCCCTCCACTTT; cdr3_aa: CASSLGVGYSPLHF; v_call: TRBV7-9; clone_size: few; j_call: TRBJ1-6; d_call: -
cdr3_nt: TGTGCCAGCAGTTTGACTCATGGTACGCAGTATTTT; cdr3_aa: CASSLTHGTQYF; v_call: TRBV6-1; clone_size: many; j_call: TRBJ2-3; d_call: -
cdr3_nt: TGTGCCAGCAGCTTAGGGACCATCTCTGGGGCCAACGTCCTGACTTTC; cdr3_aa: CASSLGTISGANVLTF; v_call: TRBV7-9; clone_size: few; j_call: TRBJ2-6; d_call: -
cdr3_nt: TGCAGTGCTAGTCCGACAGGGGTAAATAATCAGCCCCAGCATTTT; cdr3_aa: CSASPTGVNNQPQHF; v_call: TRBV20-1; clone_size: few; j_call: TRBJ1-5; d_call: TRBD1
cdr3_nt: TGTGCCAGCAGCCCCGGCGGGCTTCCCTACGAGCAGTACTTC; cdr3_aa: CASSPGGLPYEQYF; v_call: TRBV5-4; clone_size: -; j_call: TRBJ2-7; d_call: -
cdr3_nt: TGTGCCAGCAGTCCCGCTAACTTGAACACTGAAGCTTTCTTT; cdr3_aa: CASSPANLNTEAFF; v_call: TRBV27; clone_size: few; j_call: TRBJ1-1; d_call: -
cdr3_nt: TGTGCCAGCAGCCCGACTAGCGTGGTCGGGGAGCTGTTTTTT; cdr3_aa: CASSPTSVVGELFF; v_call: TRBV7-2; clone_size: few; j_call: TRBJ2-2; d_call: TRBD2
cdr3_nt: TGTGCCAGCAGTTTATCAGGGGCTAGCACAGATACGCAGTATTTT; cdr3_aa: CASSLSGASTDTQYF; v_call: TRBV27; clone_size: -; j_call: TRBJ2-3; d_call: -
cdr3_nt: TGTGCCAGCTCACCAATGGACAGGAACACTGAAGCTTTCTTT; cdr3_aa: CASSPMDRNTEAFF; v_call: TRBV18; clone_size: -; j_call: TRBJ1-1; d_call: -
cdr3_nt: TGTGCCAGCAGTTACTCAGCGCAGGGCGGATACACCGGGGAGCTGTTTTTT; cdr3_aa: CASSYSAQGGYTGELFF; v_call: TRBV6-5; clone_size: -; j_call: TRBJ2-2; d_call: -
cdr3_nt: TGTGCCAGCAGCCCCCCCCGGGCAGACCCCTACGAGCAGTACTTC; cdr3_aa: CASSPPRADPYEQYF; v_call: TRBV7-9; clone_size: -; j_call: TRBJ2-7; d_call: -
cdr3_nt: TGTGCCAGCAGTTACCTAGCGGGGAGCGGGGAGACCCAGTACTTC; cdr3_aa: CASSYLAGSGETQYF; v_call: TRBV6-5; clone_size: many; j_call: TRBJ2-5; d_call: TRBD2
cdr3_nt: TGCGCCAGCAGCGGAGACAGGGCAGTGATCTACGAGCAGTACTTC; cdr3_aa: CASSGDRAVIYEQYF; v_call: TRBV5-1; clone_size: few; j_call: TRBJ2-7; d_call: TRBD1
cdr3_nt: TGCGCCAGCAGCTTGGATGTTCTTGGTGGAAACTATGGCTACACCTTC; cdr3_aa: CASSLDVLGGNYGYTF; v_call: TRBV5-1; clone_size: -; j_call: TRBJ1-2; d_call: -
cdr3_nt: TGTGCCAGCAGCGCCCCGACTGGAAGATACACTGAAGCTTTCTTT; cdr3_aa: CASSAPTGRYTEAFF; v_call: TRBV7-9; clone_size: many; j_call: TRBJ1-1; d_call: -
cdr3_nt: TGTGCCAGCAGTTCCCCGGCCAAGGGGGTATACGAGCAGTACTTC; cdr3_aa: CASSSPAKGVYEQYF; v_call: TRBV28; clone_size: -; j_call: TRBJ2-7; d_call: -
cdr3_nt: TGTGCCAGCAGTATAGGGACAGGCCGGGTAGAAAAACTGTTTTTT; cdr3_aa: CASSIGTGRVEKLFF; v_call: TRBV27; clone_size: once; j_call: TRBJ1-4; d_call: TRBD1
cdr3_nt: TGCGCCAGCAGCCAAGTGGGATGGGACACTGAAGCTTTCTTT; cdr3_aa: CASSQVGWDTEAFF; v_call: TRBV4-1; clone_size: -; j_call: TRBJ1-1; d_call: -
cdr3_nt: TGTGCCAGCAGCTTAGCTATAGACAGGTCCCCGGGGCAGTACTTC; cdr3_aa: CASSLAIDRSPGQYF; v_call: TRBV11-2; clone_size: -; j_call: TRBJ2-7; d_call: -
cdr3_nt: TGTGCCAGCAGCGGACGCGGGGGAGCCTCCTACAATGAGCAGTTCTTC; cdr3_aa: CASSGRGGASYNEQFF; v_call: TRBV9; clone_size: many; j_call: TRBJ2-1; d_call: TRBD2